The rows below give T cell receptor beta chains drawn from one sample of a study of radiotherapy plus CTLA-4 blockade in lung cancer. Produced via immunoSEQ multiplex PCR; TCRdb's table is partial and in-frame only. The data show about 56,000 clones, with around 80% seen just once and approximately 16% held by the top ten. The material was peripheral blood, obtained from a patient treated with radiotherapy plus ipilimumab. The origin of the receptors is a human donor with non-small cell lung cancer who had a complete response to radiotherapy plus ipilimumab. Each CDR3 is given with its conserved first and last residue. The order of the fields is clone size, D gene, V gene, J gene, CDR3 DNA, CDR3 protein. A D gene is named only where the DNA matches it firmly. A row's size may be missing; if present it is once, few, many or a size class.

clone size: -; D gene: -; V gene: TRBV12-5; J gene: TRBJ1-3; CDR3 DNA: TGTGCTAGTGGCTGGGGTGGGAGTCTCGGAAACACCATATATTTT; CDR3 protein: CASGWGGSLGNTIYF
clone size: -; D gene: TRBD1; V gene: TRBV6-1; J gene: TRBJ1-2; CDR3 DNA: TGTGCCAGCACCCCGGGACAGTATTTAGATGGCTACACCTTC; CDR3 protein: CASTPGQYLDGYTF
clone size: -; D gene: TRBD2; V gene: TRBV29-1; J gene: TRBJ2-1; CDR3 DNA: TGCAGCGTTGAATTATTAGCGGGGGACGGGTGGGAGCAGTTCTTC; CDR3 protein: CSVELLAGDGWEQFF
clone size: -; D gene: TRBD1; V gene: TRBV27; J gene: TRBJ1-5; CDR3 DNA: TGTGCCAGCAGTCTCTCCTCCGGGACAGGGCGCAATCAGCCCCAGCATTTT; CDR3 protein: CASSLSSGTGRNQPQHF
clone size: -; D gene: -; V gene: TRBV2; J gene: TRBJ1-3; CDR3 DNA: TGTGCCAGCAGTGAACGCTACTCTGGAAACACCATATATTTT; CDR3 protein: CASSERYSGNTIYF
clone size: -; D gene: -; V gene: TRBV7-2; J gene: TRBJ2-3; CDR3 DNA: TGTGCCAGCAGCTTCGGGGGTCACACAGATACGCAGTATTTT; CDR3 protein: CASSFGGHTDTQYF
clone size: -; D gene: -; V gene: TRBV7-9; J gene: TRBJ2-2; CDR3 DNA: TGTGCCAGCAGCTTAGCGCTTTCAGGGACCGGGGAGCTGTTTTTT; CDR3 protein: CASSLALSGTGELFF
clone size: -; D gene: TRBD1; V gene: TRBV19; J gene: TRBJ2-7; CDR3 DNA: TGTGCCAGTAGTGCCGGGACAGGGCCCTACGAGCAGTACTTC; CDR3 protein: CASSAGTGPYEQYF
clone size: -; D gene: TRBD2; V gene: TRBV9; J gene: TRBJ2-5; CDR3 DNA: TGTGCCAGCAGCCCTCGCCCGGGAGGGGAGACCCAGTACTTC; CDR3 protein: CASSPRPGGETQYF
clone size: -; D gene: TRBD1; V gene: TRBV18; J gene: TRBJ2-3; CDR3 DNA: TGTGCCAGCTCATCTAGGGACAGCCCGAGAACAGATACGCAGTATTTT; CDR3 protein: CASSSRDSPRTDTQYF
clone size: -; D gene: -; V gene: TRBV11-3; J gene: TRBJ1-1; CDR3 DNA: TGTGCCAGCAGCGTTTGGGGGCTTACTGAAGCTTTCTTT; CDR3 protein: CASSVWGLTEAFF
clone size: -; D gene: -; V gene: TRBV11-2; J gene: TRBJ1-6; CDR3 DNA: TGTGCCAGCAGATGGGACTCATCTAATTCACCCCTCCACTTT; CDR3 protein: CASRWDSSNSPLHF
clone size: few; D gene: -; V gene: TRBV15; J gene: TRBJ1-1; CDR3 DNA: TGTGCCACCAGCAGAGATTACCCGGGGGGTGGAAACACTGAAGCTTTCTTT; CDR3 protein: CATSRDYPGGGNTEAFF
clone size: -; D gene: TRBD1; V gene: TRBV2; J gene: TRBJ2-3; CDR3 DNA: TGTGCCAGCAGCCTAAGACAGGGTTCGACAGATACGCAGTATTTT; CDR3 protein: CASSLRQGSTDTQYF
clone size: -; D gene: -; V gene: TRBV7-9; J gene: TRBJ1-2; CDR3 DNA: TGTGCCAGCAGCTTAGGTGGGACAAGGAATGGCTACACCTTC; CDR3 protein: CASSLGGTRNGYTF
clone size: -; D gene: -; V gene: TRBV19; J gene: TRBJ1-2; CDR3 DNA: TGTGCCAGTAGTCCCCCGGGGAGGGGATATGGCTACACCTTC; CDR3 protein: CASSPPGRGYGYTF
clone size: -; D gene: TRBD1; V gene: TRBV4-3; J gene: TRBJ1-1; CDR3 DNA: TGCGCCAGCAGCCACCTCGACAGGGGGACTGAAGCTTTCTTT; CDR3 protein: CASSHLDRGTEAFF
clone size: -; D gene: TRBD1; V gene: TRBV30; J gene: TRBJ2-7; CDR3 DNA: TGTGCCTCCTCCGGGACAGAGGACGAGCAGTACTTC; CDR3 protein: CASSGTEDEQYF
clone size: -; D gene: -; V gene: TRBV6-5; J gene: TRBJ1-2; CDR3 DNA: TGTGCCAGCAGCATTCCGGGACACCCTAACTATGGCTACACCTTC; CDR3 protein: CASSIPGHPNYGYTF
clone size: few; D gene: -; V gene: TRBV2; J gene: TRBJ1-3; CDR3 DNA: TGTGCCAGCAGTTGGGGCAATTCTCCCACCATATATTTT; CDR3 protein: CASSWGNSPTIYF
clone size: few; D gene: TRBD1; V gene: TRBV7-9; J gene: TRBJ1-2; CDR3 DNA: TGTGCCAGCAGCTTAGGACAGGGGTATGGCTACACCTTC; CDR3 protein: CASSLGQGYGYTF
clone size: -; D gene: TRBD1; V gene: TRBV6-5; J gene: TRBJ1-2; CDR3 DNA: TGTGCCAGCAGGCGACAGGGCCTCGGGGGCTACACCTTC; CDR3 protein: CASRRQGLGGYTF
clone size: -; D gene: TRBD1; V gene: TRBV9; J gene: TRBJ1-2; CDR3 DNA: TGTGCCAGCACCAAATCCGTAGGGGGCGGCTACACCTTC; CDR3 protein: CASTKSVGGGYTF
clone size: -; D gene: -; V gene: TRBV29-1; J gene: TRBJ2-1; CDR3 DNA: TGCAGCGTTGTCCTGGAGGCCTTCAATGAGCAGTTCTTC; CDR3 protein: CSVVLEAFNEQFF
clone size: -; D gene: -; V gene: TRBV19; J gene: TRBJ1-5; CDR3 DNA: TGTGCCAGTAAGGGGGGGGGAAACAATCAGCCCCAGCATTTT; CDR3 protein: CASKGGGNNQPQHF
clone size: -; D gene: -; V gene: TRBV30; J gene: TRBJ1-1; CDR3 DNA: TGTGCCTGGAGTGGCGGTATAAATGCTTTCTTT; CDR3 protein: CAWSGGINAFF
clone size: few; D gene: -; V gene: TRBV18; J gene: TRBJ1-1; CDR3 DNA: TGTGCCAGCTCACCGGAGCAGGGGATTGAAGCTTTCTTT; CDR3 protein: CASSPEQGIEAFF
clone size: -; D gene: -; V gene: TRBV18; J gene: TRBJ1-1; CDR3 DNA: TGTGCCAGCTCACCACCGAACAAGGACATGATGAACACTGAAGCTTTCTTT; CDR3 protein: CASSPPNKDMMNTEAFF
clone size: -; D gene: -; V gene: TRBV19; J gene: TRBJ2-7; CDR3 DNA: TGTGCCAGTAGTATTACTGGTGAGTCCTACGAGCAGTACTTC; CDR3 protein: CASSITGESYEQYF
clone size: -; D gene: -; V gene: TRBV18; J gene: TRBJ2-1; CDR3 DNA: TGTGCCAGCTCACCACGCGGGGCCAATGAGCAGTTCTTC; CDR3 protein: CASSPRGANEQFF
clone size: once; D gene: TRBD1; V gene: TRBV18; J gene: TRBJ1-2; CDR3 DNA: TGTGCCAGCTCAAGGGACAGGGAATGGTCGGCTGGCTACACCTTC; CDR3 protein: CASSRDREWSAGYTF
clone size: -; D gene: TRBD1; V gene: TRBV28; J gene: TRBJ1-2; CDR3 DNA: TGTGCCACCAAGAAGGGACAGAACTATGGCTACACCTTC; CDR3 protein: CATKKGQNYGYTF
clone size: -; D gene: -; V gene: TRBV6-1; J gene: TRBJ1-5; CDR3 DNA: TGTGCCAGCAGTCCGGACCCGGGAGGAAATCAGCCCCAGCATTTT; CDR3 protein: CASSPDPGGNQPQHF
clone size: -; D gene: TRBD2; V gene: TRBV5-3; J gene: TRBJ2-5; CDR3 DNA: TGTGCCAGAAGCTTCACCGGGGGGGAGACCCAGTACTTC; CDR3 protein: CARSFTGGETQYF
clone size: -; D gene: -; V gene: TRBV30; J gene: TRBJ1-3; CDR3 DNA: TGTGCCTGGAGTCCTCAGCGAGGTTTAGAAAACACCATATATTTT; CDR3 protein: CAWSPQRGLENTIYF
clone size: -; D gene: -; V gene: TRBV7-2; J gene: TRBJ1-2; CDR3 DNA: TGTGCCAGCAGCTTCTCTAACTATGGCTACACCTTC; CDR3 protein: CASSFSNYGYTF
clone size: -; D gene: -; V gene: TRBV5-1; J gene: TRBJ2-3; CDR3 DNA: TGCGCCAGCACACAGGGGGGGGCCACAGATACGCAGTATTTT; CDR3 protein: CASTQGGATDTQYF
clone size: once; D gene: -; V gene: TRBV6-1; J gene: TRBJ1-3; CDR3 DNA: TGTGCCAGCAGTGAAGACCCCGGTTCCTTCTCTGGAAACACCATATATTTT; CDR3 protein: CASSEDPGSFSGNTIYF
clone size: -; D gene: -; V gene: TRBV2; J gene: TRBJ1-2; CDR3 DNA: TGTGCCAGCAGTGATTCAGGGGTGAACTATGGCTACACCTTC; CDR3 protein: CASSDSGVNYGYTF
clone size: -; D gene: -; V gene: TRBV2; J gene: TRBJ2-5; CDR3 DNA: TGTGCCAGTCAGTTCCTCGGGGGAGAGACCCAGTACTTC; CDR3 protein: CASQFLGGETQYF
clone size: -; D gene: -; V gene: TRBV6-5; J gene: TRBJ1-2; CDR3 DNA: TGTGCCAGCTCTTTAAGGGACACTAACTATGGCTACACCTTC; CDR3 protein: CASSLRDTNYGYTF
clone size: -; D gene: TRBD1; V gene: TRBV27; J gene: TRBJ2-5; CDR3 DNA: TGTGCCAGCACCGAACAGGGGGCAGGCCTGGAGACCCAGTACTTC; CDR3 protein: CASTEQGAGLETQYF